The 3 T cell receptor beta chains reported below all come from one sample, sequenced in a study of blood T cell repertoires in COVID-19. Produced via immunoSEQ multiplex PCR; TCRdb's table is partial and in-frame only. This sample has about 400,000 clones; 87% occur once, and the top ten carry 1.5% to 2%. Material: PBMCs or T cells enriched from blood (not recorded which). These receptor sequences come from a man aged 35 to 55 in a cohort exposed to, infected with or recovered from COVID-19 (not recorded which).

The J gene is TRBJ1-4, the V gene TRBV29-1; TRBD1 is a possible D gene (5 bases). Germline V gene data show CDR1 as SQVTM and CDR2 as ANQGSEA. The V end lost 1 base, the J end lost 0 bases, and 15 bases lay between the germline ends. This CDR3 contains 17 residues. The DNA of the CDR3 is TGCAGCGTTGAAGCGCGGGGGACCCCTGCAACTAATGAAAAACTGTTTTTT. Protein: CSVEARGTPATNEKLFF.

The chain combines TRBV7-2 with TRBJ2-7; 13 positions match TRBD2. This CDR3 has 17 residues. Trimming at V came to 2 bases and at J to 0 bases, leaving 4 bases not matched to a gene. The germline V gene has CDR1 SGHTA and CDR2 FQGNSA. CDR3 residues: CASSLKGTSGVSYEQYF. CDR3 bases: TGTGCCAGCAGCTTAAAGGGGACTAGCGGGGTCTCCTACGAGCAGTACTTC.

J is TRBJ1-1 and V is TRBV5-1; D is unresolved. The CDR3 contains 13 residues. Trimming stripped 5 bases from V and 0 bases from J, with 8 bases between. The germline V gene encodes CDR1 SGHRS and CDR2 YFSETQ. CDR3 nucleotides: TGCGCCAGCAGGGGCACCATGAACACTGAAGCTTTCTTT. It encodes CASRGTMNTEAFF. The complete variable domain, with remaining parts taken from reference TRBV5-1 and TRBJ1-1, reads KAGVTQTPRYLIKTRGQQVTLSCSPISGHRSVSWYQQTPGQGLQFLFEYFSETQRNKGNFPGRFSGRQFSNSRSEMNVSTLELGDSALYLCASRGTMNTEAFFGQGTRLTVV.